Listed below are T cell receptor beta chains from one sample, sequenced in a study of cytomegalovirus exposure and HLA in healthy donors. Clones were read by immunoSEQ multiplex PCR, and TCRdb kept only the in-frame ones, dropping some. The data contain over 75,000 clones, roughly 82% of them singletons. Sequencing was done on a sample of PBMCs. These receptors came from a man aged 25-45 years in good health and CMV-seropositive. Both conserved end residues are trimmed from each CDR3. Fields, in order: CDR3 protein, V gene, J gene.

ARAGTSGTGGELF	TRBV5-1	TRBJ2-2
AWRHSGRRGYEQY	TRBV30	NA
ASSIGTGNEQF	TRBV19	TRBJ2-1
ASSLRVTYRGNEQF	TRBV28	TRBJ2-1
ASSVVGTTTDTQY	TRBV9	TRBJ2-3
ASSLDRIAGNTIY	TRBV5-1	TRBJ1-3
ASSQEEVAQPQH	TRBV4-1	TRBJ1-5
AGGQGADTQY	TRBV10-3	TRBJ2-3
ASSLKDAGGAGELF	TRBV7-9	TRBJ2-2
ATEFTDTQY	TRBV28	TRBJ2-3
ASSLIGGREGEQF	TRBV7-2	TRBJ2-1
ASSLFGTAYEQY	TRBV28	TRBJ2-7
SSSLIGAYEQY	TRBV7-9	TRBJ2-7
ASSPTGDAPEKLF	TRBV18	TRBJ1-4
ASTDTGELF	TRBV5-4	TRBJ2-2
ASSESGGLTYEQY	TRBV10-1	TRBJ2-7
AWSPQGAEGYT	TRBV30	TRBJ1-2
ASSLSAGVGEQY	TRBV28	TRBJ2-7
ASSSRDIKIQGGYT	TRBV21-1	TRBJ1-2
ASSLGGLGYT	TRBV7-9	TRBJ1-2
ASSSGDRGARELF	TRBV4-3	TRBJ2-2
ATSRGASGSTKENEQF	TRBV15	TRBJ2-1
ASSGGTAFPEQY	TRBV5-1	TRBJ2-7
ASSRNTEAF	TRBV6-5	TRBJ1-1
AGGTGGNAEAF	TRBV7-9	TRBJ1-1
ASSQGQGQETQY	TRBV18	TRBJ2-5
ASSQDEQAWEKLF	TRBV4-1	TRBJ1-4
ASSSRLSIQETQY	TRBV5-4	TRBJ2-5
ASSWGQGSNQPQH	TRBV2	TRBJ1-5
ASKLSRDRNYEQY	TRBV27	TRBJ2-7
ASSALGVGQGLPGELF	TRBV7-9	TRBJ2-2
ASSEDPLAGAVSYNEQF	TRBV6-1	TRBJ2-1
SLGGQGVNTEAF	TRBV29-1	TRBJ1-1
ASSPTSGGTYEQY	TRBV18	TRBJ2-7
ASSLGSGGGTQY	TRBV7-6	TRBJ2-5
AIKRETSYEQY	TRBV10-3	NA
ASSSTGNTEAF	TRBV11-3	TRBJ1-1
ASRPDTEMEGYT	TRBV28	TRBJ1-2
ASSPYWGDVQETQY	TRBV7-9	TRBJ2-5
ASSLVSGNTGELF	TRBV5-6	TRBJ2-2
ASSLRGGGTGELF	TRBV7-2	TRBJ2-2
ASTLAEGRSGEQY	TRBV7-9	TRBJ2-7
ASSSNPGRSNQPQH	TRBV11-2	TRBJ1-5
ASSLGTGGRGEPQH	TRBV5-6	TRBJ1-5
ASSDGPTGANVLT	TRBV6-4	TRBJ2-6
ASSLSTPGTAFSGNTIY	TRBV27	TRBJ1-3
ASSVRGAGGANTEAF	TRBV9	TRBJ1-1
ASRPQPVEAGVADTQY	TRBV12-2	TRBJ2-3
ASSVMRERYNEQF	TRBV21-1	TRBJ2-1
AIRTGGGGTGELF	TRBV10-3	TRBJ2-2
ASSVATGHPQETQY	TRBV9	TRBJ2-5
ASSIQGSPSYEQY	TRBV19	NA
ASGFGRGSYEQY	TRBV12-5	TRBJ2-7
AWRDRNYGYT	TRBV30	TRBJ1-2
ASSPMTGNTEAF	TRBV18	TRBJ1-1
ASSPRGQGTNEKLF	TRBV13	TRBJ1-4
ASSAELPSSYEQY	TRBV6-1	TRBJ2-7